This T cell receptor beta chain was recorded in a study of human T cells and chemical hapten exposure (dated by TCRdb to the early 2020s). Notes on the research overall: For sensitization, 2% DPC in acetone was applied to a roughly 2 cm by roughly 2 cm area of upper inner arm skin. Patients additionally received weekly therapeutic DPC doses to the scalp throughout the approximately 25-week study period. Patch testing was done on the upper back using Finn chambers containing 0.01% DPC, and results were scored after 6 days according to International Contact Dermatitis Research Group standards. Alopecia areata with under or over 50% scalp involvement, alopecia totalis and alopecia universalis were represented in the patient cohort, which was mostly female. The libraries were sequenced as a pool, and the TCR yield per sample differed mostly because of small variations in library volumes within the pool. The study tracked peripheral blood TCR repertoire changes in vivo during primary and secondary sensitization to the hapten diphenylcyclopropenone (DPC) in alopecia patients. Blood samples were taken from patients before sensitization (week 0) and then at 2, 6 and about 24 weeks after DPC sensitization. Around 29 alopecia patients provided blood for TCR sequencing at one to four time points (pre-sensitization, 2, 6 and 24 weeks). The research as a whole found: DPC sensitization did not change the number of TCRs with a frequency above 1 in 1000, and there was no evidence of changes in global repertoire structure. Patch test score was positively correlated with the number of PT1 expanded TCRs, with significance at thresholds 8, 16 and 32 but not at 4. Repeated subsampling changed both the strength of the expansion versus patch-test correlation and the threshold at which the correlation became significant. Because all patients had alopecia, a presumed autoimmune disease, the immune response of the patients might differ from that of healthy individuals. Expanded TCRs formed significantly more large CDR3 similarity clusters than pre-sensitization or healthy control sets, consistent with antigen-driven responses.

The sample holds a few counts of this clonotype. The antigen this receptor binds is unknown. No clone much larger than this one lies a single base away; base qualities are absent. The intended sense of this specimen's time point label: patch test 3, about 24 weeks after DPC sensitization. The treatment or condition tag for this specimen amounts to: therapeutic diphenylcyclopropenone sensitization with weekly scalp DPC. At every patch-test visit, the blood draw took place before the patch test was put on. Patients were eligible if aged 18 to 70, diagnosed with alopecia and judged suitable for DPC therapy, and pregnant patients were excluded. Unfractionated whole blood was collected in Tempus Blood RNA tubes, and total RNA was extracted from that blood. The library was built by means of RACE. Sequencing took place on a NextSeq 500. Library preparation attached unique molecular identifiers to individual cDNA molecules for quantitative, reproducible TCR counting. Each blood RNA sample was used to sequence both TCR alpha and TCR beta chains. On the authors' methods: Samples had a median of 95,638 TCRs, with a range from about 23,224 to 690,600. The Decombinator software suite was used to annotate V, J and CDR3 in the TCR reads. To make PS versus PT1 abundance plots, every sample was subsampled to the same number of TCRs (28,000). Expanded TCRs were defined as absent before sensitization and observed at least eight times at the 2-week time point. TCRdb trimmed public reads at Q25 via fastp, called clones via MiXCR and kept in-frame beta chains. Identical CDR3 protein sequences are pooled into one entry, listed with their most common genes and DNA. It is TCRdb's table, rather than the study itself, that gives the V and J calls and clone size. For this sample the table gives 95,000 to 150,000 distinct CDR3 sequences, of which approximately 11% were detected only once. The top ten clones comprise over 2% of the sample.

The sequenced sample was whole blood, obtained in connection with sensitization to the hapten diphenylcyclopropenone (DPC). The receptor was isolated from a woman between 50 and 59 years old with alopecia areata. Some clones in this sample may be carry-over from other donors' samples.

The DNA is TGCGCCAGCAGCGAAGAGACAGGGGGAAATGGCTACACCTTC. Translated, it reads CASSEETGGNGYTF. The receptor chain draws on TRBV5-1 and TRBJ1-2; 9 bases in the junction line up with TRBD1. The CDR3 measures 14 amino acids from cysteine to phenylalanine. The CDR3 DNA has 42 bases and is translated from base 1. V ends up 4 bases short and J 6 bases short, with an unmatched junction base count of 7. CDR1 and CDR2, looked up from the germline V gene, are SGHRS and YFSETQ. Where the CDR3 stops, the reference TRBV5-1 and TRBJ1-2 genes take over; the full variable domain is KAGVTQTPRYLIKTRGQQVTLSCSPISGHRSVSWYQQTPGQGLQFLFEYFSETQRNKGNFPGRFSGRQFSNSRSEMNVSTLELGDSALYLCASSEETGGNGYTFGSGTRLTVV.